This is a list of T cell receptor beta chains from one sample in a study of glioma-infiltrating T cells after dendritic cell vaccination. The assay was immunoSEQ multiplex PCR, and TCRdb's table has in-frame clones only and misses some. The sample includes under 130,000 clones, roughly 79% seen only once; the top ten take approximately 12%. The specimen was blood, collected before dendritic cell vaccination. These receptor sequences come from a human donor with glioblastoma. The CDR3 runs from the conserved cysteine through the conserved F or W. The D gene is left open where the match is weak. Clone size is given for some rows only: seen once, a few or many times, or a class if the clone is expanded.

size: many
D: NA
V: TRBV6-6
J: TRBJ2-7
length: 12
CDR3: CASSSDSYEQYF
DNA: TGTGCCAGCAGTTCTGACAGTTACGAGCAGTACTTC

size: NA
D: NA
V: TRBV11-2
J: TRBJ1-4
length: 15
CDR3: CASSFSGRGGEKLFF
DNA: TGTGCCAGCAGCTTCTCCGGGAGGGGCGGTGAAAAACTGTTTTTT

size: NA
D: NA
V: TRBV30
J: TRBJ2-3
length: 14
CDR3: CAWSPTSATDTQYF
DNA: TGTGCCTGGAGTCCGACTAGTGCAACAGATACGCAGTATTTT

size: NA
D: NA
V: TRBV4-1
J: TRBJ1-4
length: 15
CDR3: CASSFLGTEREKLFF
DNA: TGCGCCAGCAGCTTCCTCGGGACTGAGCGTGAAAAACTGTTTTTT

size: NA
D: NA
V: TRBV18
J: TRBJ2-5
length: 14
CDR3: CASSILEERETQYF
DNA: TGTGCCAGCTCAATCCTAGAGGAGCGGGAGACCCAGTACTTC

size: NA
D: NA
V: TRBV6-5
J: TRBJ2-7
length: 15
CDR3: CASSYKDLANYEQYF
DNA: TGTGCCAGCAGTTACAAAGACTTAGCGAACTACGAGCAGTACTTC

size: NA
D: TRBD1
V: TRBV7-9
J: TRBJ1-5
length: 14
CDR3: CASSLTGGGQPQHF
DNA: TGTGCCAGCAGCCTCACAGGGGGCGGACAGCCCCAGCATTTT

size: NA
D: TRBD1
V: TRBV5-8
J: TRBJ2-1
length: 13
CDR3: CASSYRGSDEQFF
DNA: TGTGCCAGCAGCTACAGGGGTTCTGATGAGCAGTTCTTC

size: NA
D: TRBD1
V: TRBV28
J: TRBJ1-5
length: 15
CDR3: CASSLQGTGVQPQHF
DNA: TGTGCCAGCAGTCTTCAAGGGACAGGGGTGCAGCCCCAGCATTTT

size: NA
D: NA
V: TRBV5-1
J: TRBJ2-3
length: 14
CDR3: CASSLAGSADTQYF
DNA: TGCGCCAGCAGCTTGGCCGGGTCGGCAGATACGCAGTATTTT

size: NA
D: TRBD2
V: TRBV7-9
J: TRBJ2-3
length: 16
CDR3: CASSSWTSGATDTQYF
DNA: TGTGCCAGCAGCTCATGGACTAGCGGGGCTACAGATACGCAGTATTTT

size: NA
D: NA
V: TRBV10-3
J: TRBJ2-2
length: 13
CDR3: CAIRGRLGGELFF
DNA: TGTGCCATCAGAGGGAGACTCGGCGGGGAGCTGTTTTTT

size: few
D: TRBD2
V: TRBV7-8
J: TRBJ2-7
length: 17
CDR3: CASSPGTSGGKRDEQYF
DNA: TGTGCCAGCAGCCCCGGGACTAGCGGGGGGAAAAGGGACGAGCAGTACTTC

size: NA
D: TRBD1
V: TRBV4-1
J: TRBJ1-1
length: 18
CDR3: CASSQDLGTGYVNTEAFF
DNA: TGCGCCAGCAGCCAAGATTTGGGGACAGGGTATGTGAACACTGAAGCTTTCTTT

size: NA
D: NA
V: TRBV4-3
J: TRBJ2-7
length: 14
CDR3: CASSQDHRSYEQYF
DNA: TGCGCCAGCAGCCAAGATCACAGATCCTACGAGCAGTACTTC

size: NA
D: TRBD2
V: TRBV27
J: TRBJ2-5
length: 17
CDR3: CASSPFRGGPSPVTQYF
DNA: TGTGCCAGCAGTCCCTTCCGGGGGGGTCCAAGCCCTGTGACCCAGTACTTC

size: NA
D: NA
V: TRBV5-1
J: TRBJ2-5
length: 13
CDR3: CASSLGTQETQYF
DNA: TGCGCCAGCAGCTTGGGGACTCAAGAGACCCAGTACTTC

size: NA
D: TRBD1
V: TRBV10-1
J: TRBJ2-7
length: 16
CDR3: CASSDYLGPGGYEQYF
DNA: TGCGCCAGCAGTGACTACCTGGGGCCAGGGGGTTACGAGCAGTACTTC

size: NA
D: TRBD1
V: TRBV7-9
J: TRBJ1-6
length: 13
CDR3: CASSLEGARSLHF
DNA: TGTGCCAGCAGCTTGGAGGGGGCGCGGTCCCTCCACTTT

size: NA
D: NA
V: TRBV7-9
J: TRBJ2-1
length: 14
CDR3: CASSSSGADNEQFF
DNA: TGTGCCAGCAGTTCAAGCGGAGCGGACAATGAGCAGTTCTTC

size: NA
D: NA
V: TRBV4-1
J: TRBJ1-5
length: 17
CDR3: CASSHPGRGGGDQPQHF
DNA: TGCGCCAGCAGCCACCCAGGCCGGGGGGGTGGTGATCAGCCCCAGCATTTT

size: NA
D: NA
V: TRBV27
J: TRBJ2-6
length: 17
CDR3: CASTSTPYTSGANVLTF
DNA: TGTGCCAGCACCTCAACCCCTTACACCTCTGGGGCCAACGTCCTGACTTTC

size: once
D: NA
V: TRBV18
J: TRBJ2-4
length: 15
CDR3: CASSPGDFNGNIQYF
DNA: TGTGCCAGCTCACCCGGGGACTTTAATGGAAACATTCAGTACTTC

size: NA
D: TRBD1
V: TRBV7-2
J: TRBJ2-7
length: 16
CDR3: CASSWGVGTGSYEQYF
DNA: TGTGCCAGCAGCTGGGGGGTGGGGACAGGGTCCTACGAGCAGTACTTC

size: NA
D: TRBD1
V: TRBV10-2
J: TRBJ2-1
length: 14
CDR3: CASNKGQGDNEQFF
DNA: TGCGCCAGCAATAAGGGACAGGGGGACAATGAGCAGTTCTTC

size: NA
D: NA
V: TRBV30
J: TRBJ2-7
length: 15
CDR3: CAWSVPTGVSYEQYF
DNA: TGTGCCTGGAGTGTTCCGACAGGCGTCTCCTACGAGCAGTACTTC

size: few
D: TRBD1
V: TRBV18
J: TRBJ1-1
length: 15
CDR3: CASSRDRATFPEAFF
DNA: TGTGCCAGCTCTCGCGACAGGGCCACTTTCCCTGAAGCTTTCTTT

size: NA
D: TRBD2
V: TRBV14
J: TRBJ2-1
length: 15
CDR3: CASSPLAGGNNEQFF
DNA: TGTGCCAGCAGCCCCCTAGCGGGGGGTAACAATGAGCAGTTCTTC

size: NA
D: TRBD1
V: TRBV7-8
J: TRBJ1-1
length: 20
CDR3: CASSLVSLGTGGIMNTEAFF
DNA: TGTGCCAGCAGCTTAGTTTCTCTCGGGACAGGGGGTATTATGAACACTGAAGCTTTCTTT

size: NA
D: NA
V: TRBV30
J: TRBJ1-2
length: 12
CDR3: CAWSTGDYGYTF
DNA: TGTGCCTGGAGTACGGGAGACTATGGCTACACCTTC

size: NA
D: NA
V: TRBV5-1
J: TRBJ1-3
length: 16
CDR3: CASSLAGVRSGNTIYF
DNA: TGCGCCAGCAGCTTGGCAGGGGTACGATCTGGAAACACCATATATTTT